This T cell receptor (beta chain) came from a study of Graves' ophthalmopathy and Graves' hyperthyroidism. Whole-study context: Blood was drawn at initial diagnosis, before any treatment.

General observations from the study: Using 13 signatures, a model distinguished ophthalmopathy from stable hyperthyroidism, reaching about 85% sensitivity and 80% to 83% specificity.

Deletions cut 0 bases from V and 5 bases from J, with 7 bases between. CDR1 and CDR2 from the germline V gene are GTSNPN and SVGIG (reference sequence). This CDR3 spans 12 amino acids. This clonotype has only a few counts. Its antigen is currently unknown. The authors isolated PBMCs from around 10 ml of fresh peripheral blood. TCR beta CDR3 regions were amplified from RNA transcripts. The first-round RT-PCR employed HTBI primers together with the Qiagen OneStep RT-PCR kit. A multiplex PCR was then performed as the second round. One entry per CDR3 protein, called by TCRdb with MiXCR from the multiplex PCR reads. The sample consists of about 240,000 distinct CDR3 sequences, around 42% of them appearing once.

This chain joins TRBV30 and TRBJ1-1; D is uncertain. Material: peripheral blood. The sequence came from an adult man with Graves' ophthalmopathy. The CDR3 DNA sequence: TGTGCCTGGAGTGTAAGCGGAACTGAAGCTTTCTTT. It is translated as CAWSVSGTEAFF. The full variable domain, in which reference TRBV30 and TRBJ1-1 provide the parts outside the CDR3, is SQTIHQWPATLVQPVGSPLSLECTVEGTSNPNLYWYRQAAGRGLQLLFYSVGIGQISSEVPQNLSASRPQDRQFILSSKKLLLSDSGFYLCAWSVSGTEAFFGQGTRLTVV.